This T cell receptor (beta chain) was found in a study of human T cells and chemical hapten exposure (dated by TCRdb to 2020 to 2022). Background for the entire study: For sensitization, 2% DPC in acetone was applied to a 2 cm by 2 cm area of upper inner arm skin. Libraries were combined into a pool for sequencing, and differences in TCR yield between samples came mainly from small differences in library volumes within the pool. The mostly female patient cohort included alopecia areata with under or over 50% scalp involvement, alopecia totalis and alopecia universalis. Blood samples were taken from patients before sensitization (week 0) and then at 2, 6 and about 24 weeks after DPC sensitization. Blood for TCR sequencing was provided by twenty-nine alopecia patients at one to four time points (pre-sensitization, 2, 6 and 24 weeks). Patch testing on the upper back used Finn chambers containing 0.01% DPC, with scoring done after 6 days according to International Contact Dermatitis Research Group standards. Throughout the approximately 26-week study period, patients were also given weekly therapeutic DPC doses on the scalp. The study tracked peripheral blood TCR repertoire changes in vivo during primary and secondary sensitization to the hapten diphenylcyclopropenone (DPC) in alopecia patients.

On this clonotype: This clone's antigen is unknown. No base-level quality is on record; no much larger clone is a single base apart.

General conclusions and limits of the study: All patients had alopecia, a presumed autoimmune disease, so their immune response might differ from that of healthy individuals. Expanded TCRs formed significantly more large CDR3 similarity clusters than pre-sensitization or healthy control sets, consistent with antigen-driven responses. After repeated subsampling, the strength of the expansion versus patch-test correlation and the threshold at which it became significant changed. Patch test score correlated positively with the number of PT1 expanded TCRs, reaching significance at thresholds 8, 16 and 32 but not at 4. DPC sensitization did not change the number of TCRs with a frequency above 1 in 1000, and there was no evidence of changes in global repertoire structure.

V sheds 8 bases and J sheds 10 bases, leaving 11 bases between their ends. The CDR3 contains 10 residues, cysteine and phenylalanine counted. CDR3 DNA is the only sequence kept; it has 30 bases, read in frame from the first base. Library method: RACE. Sequencing relied on a NextSeq 500. Library preparation attached unique molecular identifiers to individual cDNA molecules for quantitative, reproducible TCR counting. For every blood RNA sample, sequencing covered both the TCR alpha and TCR beta chains. Per the source publication's procedure: The median number of TCRs per sample was over 95,000, ranging from about 23,224 to 700,000. The Decombinator software suite was used to annotate V, J and CDR3 in the TCR reads. For the PS versus PT1 abundance plots, all samples were subsampled to the same number of TCRs (28,000). Expanded TCRs were defined as absent before sensitization and observed at least eight times at the 2-week time point. Clones were called with MiXCR by TCRdb after fastp trimmed the public reads at Q25, and only in-frame beta chains were retained. Each entry is one CDR3 protein sequence, shown with its most common DNA and genes. These V and J calls are TCRdb output, not the study's own analysis. Present in this sample are around 190,000 distinct CDR3 sequences, around 22% of which were seen just once. Together, the top ten hold under 8.5% of the sample.

In the paper's terms, the time point label means: patch test 1, 2 weeks after DPC sensitization. Read against the paper, the sample's treatment or condition label means: therapeutic diphenylcyclopropenone sensitization with weekly scalp DPC. At every patch-test visit, the blood draw took place before the patch test was put on. Patients were eligible if aged 18 to 70, diagnosed with alopecia and judged suitable for DPC therapy, and pregnant patients were excluded. Unfractionated whole blood was collected in Tempus Blood RNA tubes, and total RNA was extracted from that blood. The source is a woman aged 45-60 years with alopecia areata. Some clones in this sample may be carry-over from other donors' samples. This material consisted of whole blood, taken in connection with sensitization to the hapten diphenylcyclopropenone (DPC). The receptor chain draws on TRBV12-3 or TRBV12-4 and TRBJ1-1; no D gene can be assigned with confidence. At the DNA level, the sequence is TGTGCCAGCGGGCGGGAGGGAGCTTTCTTT. Translated, it reads CASGREGAFF.